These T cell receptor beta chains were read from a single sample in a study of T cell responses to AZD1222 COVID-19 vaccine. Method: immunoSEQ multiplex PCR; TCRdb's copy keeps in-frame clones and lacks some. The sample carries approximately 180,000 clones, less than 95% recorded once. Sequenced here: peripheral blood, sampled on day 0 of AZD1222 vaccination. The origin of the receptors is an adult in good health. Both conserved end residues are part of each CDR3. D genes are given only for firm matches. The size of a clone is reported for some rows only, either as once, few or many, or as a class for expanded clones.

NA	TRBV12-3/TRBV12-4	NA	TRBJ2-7	CASKDGEGEYF	TGTGCCTCTAAGGATGGGGAAGGGGAGTACTTC
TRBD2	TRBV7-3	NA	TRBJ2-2	CASSRTSGQAGELFF	TGTGCCAGCAGCCGGACTAGCGGGCAGGCCGGGGAGCTGTTTTTT
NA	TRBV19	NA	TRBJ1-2	CASEDGNYGYTF	TGTGCCAGTGAGGACGGAAACTATGGCTACACCTTC
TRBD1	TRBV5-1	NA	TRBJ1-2	CASSSSGTGFSSNYGYTF	TGCGCCAGCAGCTCATCCGGGACAGGGTTTTCCTCGAACTATGGCTACACCTTC
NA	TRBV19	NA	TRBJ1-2	CASSIKRGAGYGYTF	TGTGCCAGTAGTATAAAAAGGGGCGCAGGCTATGGCTACACCTTC
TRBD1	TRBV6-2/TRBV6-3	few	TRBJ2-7	CASSGRDSRYEQYF	TGTGCCAGCAGTGGCCGGGACAGTAGATACGAGCAGTACTTC
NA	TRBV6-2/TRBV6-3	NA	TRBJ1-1	CASSYSIGGNTEAFF	TGTGCCAGCAGTTACTCGATAGGGGGAAACACTGAAGCTTTCTTT
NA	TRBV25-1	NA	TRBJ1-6	CASSDAGRLVSLHF	TGTGCCAGCAGTGATGCGGGCAGGCTTGTATCCCTCCACTTT
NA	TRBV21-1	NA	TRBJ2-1	CASSKARQGDNEQFF	TGTGCCAGCAGCAAAGCAAGGCAGGGGGACAATGAGCAGTTCTTC
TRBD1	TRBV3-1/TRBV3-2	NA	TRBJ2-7	CASSRHTPGQVSYEQYF	TGTGCCAGCAGCCGCCACACTCCGGGACAGGTCTCCTACGAGCAGTACTTC
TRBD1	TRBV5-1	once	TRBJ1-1	CASSSGQGYTEAFF	TGCGCCAGCAGCTCGGGACAGGGTTACACTGAAGCTTTCTTT
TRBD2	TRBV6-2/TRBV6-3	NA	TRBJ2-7	CASSQLAGASEQYF	TGTGCCAGCAGTCAACTAGCGGGGGCCTCCGAGCAGTACTTC
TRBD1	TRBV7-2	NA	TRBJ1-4	CASSQTQGRNEKLFF	TGTGCCAGCAGTCAAACACAGGGGCGGAATGAAAAACTGTTTTTT
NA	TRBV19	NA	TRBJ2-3	CATTRLASDTDTQYF	TGTGCCACAACCCGGCTAGCGAGCGACACAGATACGCAGTATTTT
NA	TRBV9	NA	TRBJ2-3	CASSVDPSTDTQYF	TGTGCCAGCAGCGTAGATCCAAGCACAGATACGCAGTATTTT
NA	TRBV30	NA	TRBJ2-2	CAWGTRLNTGELFF	TGTGCCTGGGGGACACGCCTGAACACCGGGGAGCTGTTTTTT
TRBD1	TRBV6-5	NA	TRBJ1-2	CASSGTGYDYGYTF	TGTGCCAGCAGCGGGACAGGGTATGACTATGGCTACACCTTC
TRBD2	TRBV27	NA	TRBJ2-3	CASSPGLAGGPGDTQYF	TGTGCCAGCAGTCCAGGACTAGCGGGGGGGCCCGGGGATACGCAGTATTTT
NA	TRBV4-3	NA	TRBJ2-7	CASSQDYDGGYEQYF	TGCGCCAGCAGCCAAGATTACGATGGGGGGTACGAGCAGTACTTC
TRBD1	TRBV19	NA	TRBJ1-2	CASSIGQGGSSNGGYTF	TGTGCCAGTAGTATCGGACAGGGAGGGTCCTCTAATGGAGGCTACACCTTC
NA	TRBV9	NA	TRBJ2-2	CASSVGSDLNTGELFF	TGTGCCAGCAGCGTAGGTTCAGACCTGAACACCGGGGAGCTGTTTTTT
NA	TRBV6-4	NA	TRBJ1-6	CASSLGGLNSPLHF	TGTGCCAGCAGTCTCGGGGGGCTTAATTCACCCCTCCACTTT
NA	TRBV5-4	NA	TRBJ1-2	CASRPGTAGDYGYTF	TGTGCCAGCAGGCCCGGGACCGCGGGGGACTATGGCTACACCTTC
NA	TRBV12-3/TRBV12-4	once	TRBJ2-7	CASRVGGRGEQYF	TGTGCCAGCAGGGTGGGGGGGCGAGGCGAGCAGTACTTC
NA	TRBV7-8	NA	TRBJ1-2	CASSLTLDSLGGYTF	TGTGCCAGCAGCTTAACCCTCGACAGCCTAGGGGGCTACACCTTC
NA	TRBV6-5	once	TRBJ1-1	CASSYSWGSGTEAFF	TGTGCCAGCAGTTACTCTTGGGGATCGGGCACTGAAGCTTTCTTT
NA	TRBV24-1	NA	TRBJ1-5	CATSDLRGQPQHF	TGTGCCACCAGTGATTTGAGAGGGCAGCCCCAGCATTTT
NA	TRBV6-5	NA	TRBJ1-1	CASSYSGGQDTEAFF	TGTGCCAGCAGTTACTCGGGGGGGCAGGACACTGAAGCTTTCTTT
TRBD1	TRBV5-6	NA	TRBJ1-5	CASSRSTGGHEHF	TGTGCCAGCAGCCGGAGTACAGGGGGCCACGAGCATTTT
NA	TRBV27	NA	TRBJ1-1	CASSFRDGRMTFF	TGTGCCAGCAGTTTCAGAGACGGGCGCATGACTTTCTTT
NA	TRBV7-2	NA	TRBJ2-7	CASSLLGGRDEQYF	TGTGCCAGCAGCTTATTAGGGGGGAGGGACGAGCAGTACTTC
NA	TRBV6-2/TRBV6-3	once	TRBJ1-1	CASSRPGGYAEAFF	TGTGCCAGCAGTCGCCCCGGGGGGTACGCTGAAGCTTTCTTT
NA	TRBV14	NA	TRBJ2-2	CASSTYSMGHANTGELFF	TGTGCCAGCAGCACCTACAGCATGGGACACGCGAACACCGGGGAGCTGTTTTTT
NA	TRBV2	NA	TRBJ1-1	CASSEAGNTEAFF	TGTGCCAGCAGTGAGGCGGGAAACACTGAAGCTTTCTTT
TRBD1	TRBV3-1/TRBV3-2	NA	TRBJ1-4	CASSQLPGTGDEKLFF	TGTGCCAGCAGCCAACTGCCCGGGACAGGGGACGAAAAACTGTTTTTT
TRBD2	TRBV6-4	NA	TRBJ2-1	CASSSGGAVNEQFF	TGTGCCAGCAGTAGCGGGGGGGCCGTTAATGAGCAGTTCTTC
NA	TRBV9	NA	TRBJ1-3	CASSVGQGYGNTIYF	TGTGCCAGCAGCGTGGGCCAGGGGTACGGAAACACCATATATTTT
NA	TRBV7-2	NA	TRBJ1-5	CASSPAHSNQPQHF	TGTGCCAGCAGCCCGGCGCATAGCAATCAGCCCCAGCATTTT
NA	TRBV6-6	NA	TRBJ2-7	CAGGTVSYEQYF	TGTGCCGGGGGGACAGTTAGCTACGAGCAGTACTTC
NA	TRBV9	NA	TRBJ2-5	CASSVDRGAPIGETQYF	TGTGCCAGCAGCGTAGACCGGGGGGCCCCCATCGGGGAGACCCAGTACTTC
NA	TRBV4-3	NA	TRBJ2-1	CASSQEGRDEQFF	TGCGCCAGCAGCCAAGAAGGCAGGGATGAGCAGTTCTTC
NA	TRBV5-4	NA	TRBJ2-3	CASSPPRTDTQYF	TGTGCCAGCAGCCCTCCCCGCACAGATACGCAGTATTTT
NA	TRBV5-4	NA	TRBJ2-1	CASSQGGNEQFF	TGTGCCAGCAGTCAAGGAGGCAATGAGCAGTTCTTC
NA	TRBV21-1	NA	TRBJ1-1	CASSKGGEGRENTEAFF	TGTGCCAGCAGCAAAGGGGGTGAGGGCAGAGAGAACACTGAAGCTTTCTTT
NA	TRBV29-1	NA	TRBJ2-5	CSVEDQFLAGTQYF	TGCAGCGTTGAAGATCAGTTCCTAGCCGGCACCCAGTACTTC
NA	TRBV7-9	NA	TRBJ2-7	CASSFEGKNEQYF	TGTGCCAGCAGCTTCGAGGGAAAGAACGAGCAGTACTTC
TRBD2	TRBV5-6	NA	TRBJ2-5	CASSLWAGGGETQYF	TGTGCCAGCAGCTTGTGGGCAGGCGGGGGAGAGACCCAGTACTTC
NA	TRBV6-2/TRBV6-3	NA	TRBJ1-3	CASSRTGENTIYF	TGTGCCAGCAGTCGAACAGGCGAAAACACCATATATTTT
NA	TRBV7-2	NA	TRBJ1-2	CASSLPDYGYTF	TGTGCCAGCAGCTTGCCAGACTATGGCTACACCTTC
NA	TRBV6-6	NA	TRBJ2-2	CASTGQGNTGELFF	TGTGCCAGCACGGGGCAGGGGAACACCGGGGAGCTGTTTTTT
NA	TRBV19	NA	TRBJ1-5	CASSIRGPSESNQPQHF	TGTGCCAGTAGTATTCGGGGACCCTCAGAAAGCAATCAGCCCCAGCATTTT
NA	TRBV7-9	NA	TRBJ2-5	CASSLANGREETQYF	TGTGCCAGCAGCTTAGCGAATGGCAGGGAGGAGACCCAGTACTTC
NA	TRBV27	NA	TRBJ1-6	CASSTTGTYNSPLHF	TGTGCCAGCAGTACGACCGGAACTTATAATTCACCCCTCCACTTT
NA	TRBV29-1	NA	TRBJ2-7	CSAGAGTSYEQYF	TGCAGCGCTGGAGCCGGGACAAGCTACGAGCAGTACTTC
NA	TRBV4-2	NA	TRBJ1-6	CASSQLTGFFTYNSPLHF	TGTGCCAGCAGCCAACTTACAGGGTTTTTTACCTACAATTCACCCCTCCACTTT
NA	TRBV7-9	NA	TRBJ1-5	CASSLNAGNQPQHF	TGTGCCAGCAGCTTAAACGCAGGGAATCAGCCCCAGCATTTT
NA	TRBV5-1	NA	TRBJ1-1	CASSSATREGTEAFF	TGCGCCAGCAGCTCCGCAACTAGGGAGGGCACTGAAGCTTTCTTT